This passage covers 20 T cell receptor beta chains from one sample sequenced in a study of cytomegalovirus exposure and HLA in healthy donors. Repertoires were generated with immunoSEQ multiplex PCR, while TCRdb's copy carries only in-frame clones and drops some. The data show 250,000 to 400,000 clones, roughly 86% seen once. Sequenced input: PBMCs. These receptors were taken from a man aged 25 to 40 in good health and CMV-seronegative.

V gene TRBV9 combines with J gene TRBJ1-2; 9 bases match TRBD1. Germline values: CDR1 SGDLS, CDR2 YYNGEE. The J segment lost 2 bases and the V segment lost 0 bases, leaving 2 bases of the junction unmatched. The CDR3 is 15 residues long. The CDR3 is CASSVGGTGNYGYTF. For the CDR3, the DNA is TGTGCCAGCAGCGTAGGGGGGACAGGGAACTATGGCTACACCTTC.

The count of this clone is one. The chain couples TRBV7-2 to TRBJ1-1, with 7 bases matching TRBD1. CDR1 is SGHTA and CDR2 is FQGNSA in the germline V gene. The CDR3 totals 14 residues. After removal of 6 bases from V and 5 bases from J, the junction contained 9 bases not matched to a gene. CDR3 protein: CASRWKPGGTEAFF. In DNA form, the CDR3 reads TGTGCCAGCAGATGGAAACCAGGGGGAACTGAAGCTTTCTTT.

The CDR3 loop is CASSSRGQSRVTF. The CDR3 coding sequence is TGTGCCAGCAGCTCCAGGGGACAGTCGAGGGTCACCTTC. The chain combines TRBV7-6 with TRBJ1-2, with 7 bases fitting TRBD1. Unmatched junction bases numbered 12, after V lost 4 bases and J lost 13 bases. Germline CDR1 and CDR2: SGHVS and FNYEAQ. CDR3 size: 13 residues.

The genes are TRBV4-1 and TRBJ2-2; 7 bases map to TRBD2. CDR1 and CDR2 from the germline V gene are MGHRA and YSYEKL. V was clipped by 3 bases and J by 0 bases; unmatched bases: 4. This CDR3 spans 16 amino acids. The CDR3 coding sequence is TGCGCCAGCAGCCAGCGGGGGACCTCGAACACCGGGGAGCTGTTTTTT. It encodes CASSQRGTSNTGELFF.

The chain is built from TRBV5-1 and TRBJ2-1; TRBD1 aligns across 9 bases. Trimming at V came to 4 bases and at J to 2 bases, leaving 4 bases not matched to a gene. CDR1 SGHRS and CDR2 YFSETQ come from the germline V gene. This CDR3 comprises 15 residues. The chain's CDR3 is CASSPTGGTYNEQFF. In nucleotides, the CDR3 is TGCGCCAGCAGCCCGACAGGGGGGACCTACAATGAGCAGTTCTTC.

This chain joins TRBV2 and TRBJ2-1; D perhaps matches TRBD2 (6 bases). CDR3 length: 12 amino acids. Trimming shortened V by 7 bases and J by 8 bases, and 12 bases separated the two germline ends. The germline V gene encodes CDR1 SNHLY and CDR2 FYNNEI. The CDR3: CASIGGVYEQFF. CDR3 sequence (DNA): TGTGCCAGCATTGGAGGGGTCTATGAGCAGTTCTTC.

The J gene is TRBJ1-2, the V gene TRBV4-3; the D is unclear. Trimming removed 0 bases at V and 0 bases at J, with 11 bases between. CDR1 is LGHNA, CDR2 YSLEER, per germline. This CDR3 has 16 residues. CDR3 loop: CASSQDSAASNYGYTF. The CDR3 DNA is TGCGCCAGCAGCCAAGATAGCGCAGCCTCTAACTATGGCTACACCTTC.

The chain links TRBV6-5 to TRBJ1-1, with a weak D call TRBD1 (6 bases). Trimming pared 0 bases from V and 7 bases from J, leaving 15 bases between. The CDR3 consists of 15 residues. From germline, CDR1 is MNHEY and CDR2 SVGAGI. The CDR3 here is CASSYSTNREGEAFF. CDR3 nucleotides: TGTGCCAGCAGTTACTCGACAAACAGGGAAGGTGAAGCTTTCTTT.

The CDR3 region has the DNA TGTGCCAGCAGTTACTCGGAGGGCGGCACTGAAGCTTTCTTT. It codes for CASSYSEGGTEAFF. The gene calls are TRBV6-6 and TRBJ1-1; D is unclear. There are 14 residues in the CDR3. The V end was cut by 0 bases, the J end by 4 bases, with 9 bases between. CDR1 MNHNY and CDR2 SVGAGI come from the germline V gene (reference sequence).

The chain employs TRBV30 and TRBJ2-7, with D possibly matching TRBD1 (6 bases). The germline V and J ends were trimmed by 3 bases and 3 bases, with 6 bases remaining between them. The CDR3 has 11 residues. The V gene's germline CDR1 is GTSNPN and CDR2 SVGIG (reference sequence). The CDR3 spells CAWRGGYEQYF. The DNA of the CDR3 is TGTGCCTGGAGAGGGGGCTACGAGCAGTACTTC.

The chain has TRBV15 and TRBJ1-3; 7 positions match TRBD1. The CDR3 covers 15 residues. The V segment lost 0 bases and the J segment 5 bases; nucleotides outside the gene matches: 4. Germline loops: CDR1 LNHNV, CDR2 YYDKDF (reference sequence). This CDR3 reads CATSRDRQGRNTIYF. The CDR3 coding sequence is TGTGCCACCAGCAGAGATCGACAGGGCCGAAACACCATATATTTT.

V gene TRBV7-2 combines with J gene TRBJ2-3; 7 bases map to TRBD1. From germline, CDR1 is SGHTA and CDR2 FQGNSA. Germline trimming cut 4 bases from V and 1 base from J; bases unmatched to any gene: 8. This CDR3 comprises 16 residues. CDR3 sequence (DNA): TGTGCCAGCAGCTCCTCCGGGACAGCGGGCACAGATACGCAGTATTTT. It specifies CASSSSGTAGTDTQYF.

This chain links TRBV6-5 with TRBJ1-4, with D hard to call. V was cut by 6 bases and J by 0 bases, with 11 bases left in between. The germline V gene encodes CDR1 MNHEY and CDR2 SVGAGI. The CDR3 covers 15 residues. The CDR3 protein is CASRAGFSTNEKLFF. CDR3 sequence (DNA): TGTGCCAGCAGAGCAGGATTTTCAACTAATGAAAAACTGTTTTTT.

The chain links TRBV29-1 to TRBJ1-1; 9 positions agree with TRBD1. This CDR3 region has 12 residues. V dropped 3 bases and J dropped 10; count of bases not matched to a gene: 6. The germline V gene encodes CDR1 SQVTM and CDR2 ANQGSEA. Here the CDR3 reads CSVDLGQGLAFF. The CDR3 DNA sequence: TGCAGCGTTGACTTAGGACAGGGGTTAGCTTTCTTT.

The chain is built from TRBV5-6 and TRBJ1-1; TRBD1 matches at 8 bases. CDR1 and CDR2 (germline): SGHDT, YYEEEE. V shed 2 bases and J 4 bases; nucleotides not matched to a gene: 4. This CDR3 region has 14 residues. CDR3 DNA sequence: TGTGCCAGCAGCTTCTGGACAGGGACCACTGAAGCTTTCTTT. This encodes CASSFWTGTTEAFF.

The rearrangement links TRBV11-2 to TRBJ2-7; weak D call: TRBD2 (7 bases). CDR3 length equals 15 residues. The germline V and J ends were trimmed by 5 bases and 3 bases, with 17 bases remaining between them. CDR1 and CDR2 from the germline V gene are SGHAT and FQNNGV. The CDR3 DNA follows: TGTGCCAGCAGCCCCAATATCGGGGGGCTCTACGAGCAGTACTTC. It translates to CASSPNIGGLYEQYF.

J is TRBJ1-5 and V is TRBV19; D is ambiguous. This CDR3 region has 17 residues. Germline loops: CDR1 LNHDA, CDR2 SQIVND (reference sequence). Trimming shortened V by 7 bases and J by 6 bases, and 25 bases separated the two germline ends. CDR3 loop: CASTQWSGAVYSQPQHF. For the CDR3, the DNA is TGTGCCAGTACTCAGTGGTCAGGTGCTGTCTACAGTCAGCCCCAGCATTTT.

The chain is built from TRBV19 and TRBJ1-5; D ambiguous. CDR3 length: 13 residues. Germline CDR1 and CDR2: LNHDA and SQIVND (reference sequence). Trimming removed 7 bases at V and 0 bases at J, with 7 bases between. CDR3 in DNA: TGTGCCAGTACTTTATATAGCAATCAGCCCCAGCATTTT. Translation gives CASTLYSNQPQHF. Using reference TRBV19 and TRBJ1-5 for the parts outside the CDR3, the full variable domain is DGGITQSPKYLFRKEGQNVTLSCEQNLNHDAMYWYRQDPGQGLRLIYYSQIVNDFQKGDIAEGYSVSREKKESFPLTVTSAQKNPTAFYLCASTLYSNQPQHFGDGTRLSIL.

V usage is TRBV5-6 and J usage is TRBJ1-6, with D possibly being TRBD1 (6 bases). Trimming left V 0 bases short and J 9 bases short, with 16 bases between. This CDR3 has 16 amino acids. Germline V gene data show CDR1 as SGHDT and CDR2 as YYEEEE. Here the CDR3 reads CASSLVYRAEGSPLHF. CDR3 DNA sequence: TGTGCCAGCAGCTTGGTGTACAGGGCGGAAGGTTCACCCCTCCACTTT.

The rearrangement joins TRBV27 to TRBJ2-2; the D is unclear. Germline V gene lookup returns CDR1 MNHEY and CDR2 SMNVEV (reference sequence). V was trimmed by 5 bases and J by 5 bases, leaving 9 bases between them. The CDR3 has 13 amino acids. As DNA, the CDR3 is TGTGCCAGCAGTCCGCAAGAGACCGGGGAGCTGTTTTTT. It is translated as CASSPQETGELFF.